This T cell receptor (beta chain) was observed in a study of CXCR3-negative and CXCR3-positive naive CD8 T cells. The overall study: Summed over all libraries, TRB reads came to approximately 140 million, with about 1.5 +/- 0.3 million per library.

Findings and limits, study-wide: The study found more hydrophobic TRB CDR3s in CXCR3-positive naive cells than in CXCR3-negative naive cells. Expression of CXCR3 was partially reduced after cryopreservation, and fresh PBMCs were used in most assays.

Of note for this clonotype: The antigen is not known.

The authors gated naive CD8+ T cells as CD45RO-CCR7+CD27+CD95-. The germline V gene encodes CDR1 LNHDA and CDR2 SQIVND (reference sequence). The CDR3 length is 14 residues. UMI-tagged TRB cDNA libraries were built via 5' RACE. TCRdb re-called the 5' RACE reads and shows each CDR3 protein once, DNA omitted. The sample totals 8,800 or so distinct CDR3 sequences; its top ten clones hold approximately 2.3%. The sequence was collected from a human donor in good health. Some clones in this sample may be carry-over from other donors' samples. The chain uses TRBV19 and TRBJ2-2; TCRdb lists TRBD2, though no DNA is available to test this call. The sequenced material came from naive CXCR3- CD8+ T cells from blood. Subset here: CD45RO-CCR7+CD27+CD95- naive CD8+ T cells lacking CXCR3 (TNR3-). CDR3 protein: CASSPPDFTGELFF.